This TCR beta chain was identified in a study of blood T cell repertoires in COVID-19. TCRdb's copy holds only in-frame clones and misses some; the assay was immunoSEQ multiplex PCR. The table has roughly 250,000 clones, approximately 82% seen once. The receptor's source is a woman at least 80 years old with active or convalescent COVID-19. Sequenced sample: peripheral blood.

CDR3 sequence (DNA): TGTGCTAGTGGTCAGGGGCAAGGGTATGGCTACACCTTC. Its protein is CASGQGQGYGYTF. This chain joins TRBV12-5 and TRBJ1-2, with D maybe TRBD1 (6 bases). The V end was cut by 5 bases, the J end by 5 bases, with 12 bases between. The CDR3 length is 13 residues. CDR1 is LGHNT and CDR2 is FRNRAP in the germline V gene. The whole variable domain, remainder taken from reference TRBV12-5 and TRBJ1-2, is DARVTQTPRHKVTEMGQEVTMRCQPILGHNTVFWYRQTMMQGLELLAYFRNRAPLDDSGMPKDRFSAEMPDATLATLKIQPSEPRDSAVYFCASGQGQGYGYTFGSGTRLTVV.